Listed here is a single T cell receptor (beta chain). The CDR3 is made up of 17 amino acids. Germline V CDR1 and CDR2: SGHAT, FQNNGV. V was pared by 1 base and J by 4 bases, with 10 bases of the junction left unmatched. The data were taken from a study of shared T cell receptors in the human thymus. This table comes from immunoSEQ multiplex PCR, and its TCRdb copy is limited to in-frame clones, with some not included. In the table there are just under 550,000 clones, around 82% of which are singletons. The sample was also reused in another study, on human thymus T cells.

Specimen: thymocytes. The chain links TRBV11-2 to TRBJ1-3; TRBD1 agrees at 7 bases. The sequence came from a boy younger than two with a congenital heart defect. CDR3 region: CASSLAPTGIYGNTIYF. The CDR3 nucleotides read TGTGCCAGCAGCTTAGCTCCGACAGGGATATACGGAAACACCATATATTTT.